The next 23 T cell receptor beta chains were all read from a single sample in a study of blood T cell repertoires in COVID-19. Generated by immunoSEQ multiplex PCR, the TCRdb table keeps only in-frame clones and is missing some. This sample has roughly 200,000 clones; about 85% occur once, and the top ten carry about 1.7%. The sequencing input was peripheral blood. The receptors here all came from a man in his 70s with acute or convalescent COVID-19.

The gene calls are TRBV28 and TRBJ2-5; TRBD2 agrees at 7 bases. Germline V gene data show CDR1 as MDHEN and CDR2 as SYDVKM. The V gene end was trimmed by 7 bases and the J gene end by 2 bases; junction bases not matched to a gene: 13. The CDR3 runs 16 residues. The CDR3 DNA follows: TGTGCCAGCACCACGGGAGGAGTAGCAGATCAAGAGACCCAGTACTTC. Translated, it gives CASTTGGVADQETQYF.

J is TRBJ2-3 and V is TRBV11-2; 8 bases are a match to TRBD1. Germline CDR1 reads SGHAT; CDR2 reads FQNNGV. CDR3 length: 15 amino acids. V lost 6 bases and J lost 1; bases outside the gene matches: 6. The CDR3 coding sequence is TGTGCCAGCAGTCCGACAGGGGCCCGCACAGATACGCAGTATTTT. Translated, it gives CASSPTGARTDTQYF. The whole variable domain, remainder taken from reference TRBV11-2 and TRBJ2-3, is EAGVAQSPRYKIIEKRQSVAFWCNPISGHATLYWYQQILGQGPKLLIQFQNNGVVDDSQLPKDRFSAERLKGVDSTLKIQPAKLEDSAVYLCASSPTGARTDTQYFGPGTRLTVL.

This clone was detected only once. The rearrangement uses TRBV5-1 and TRBJ2-6, with D tentatively TRBD1 (5 bases). With 2 bases removed from V and 2 bases from J, the gap between germline ends came to 11 bases. Germline CDR1 and CDR2: SGHRS and YFSETQ. CDR3 length equals 16 residues. The CDR3 DNA sequence: TGCGCCAGCAGCTTACCCCAGGGCGCTGGGGCCAACGTCCTGACTTTC. This encodes CASSLPQGAGANVLTF. The full variable domain, its missing parts supplied by reference TRBV5-1 and TRBJ2-6, is KAGVTQTPRYLIKTRGQQVTLSCSPISGHRSVSWYQQTPGQGLQFLFEYFSETQRNKGNFPGRFSGRQFSNSRSEMNVSTLELGDSALYLCASSLPQGAGANVLTFGAGSRLTVL.

V is TRBV19 and J is TRBJ1-5; D is unclear. Germline assignment: CDR1 LNHDA and CDR2 SQIVND (reference sequence). The V and J ends lost 3 bases and 7 bases respectively, with 10 bases between them. The CDR3 is 13 residues long. CDR3 coding DNA: TGTGCCAGTAGTATTTCGGTTAACCAGCCCCAGCATTTT. Encoded protein: CASSISVNQPQHF.

The V and J genes are TRBV19 and TRBJ2-2, with TRBD2 matching over 7 bases. With 3 bases clipped from V and 4 bases from J, the junction kept 8 bases outside the gene matches. The CDR3 sequence is 16 residues long. CDR1 LNHDA and CDR2 SQIVND come from the germline V gene (reference sequence). The CDR3 DNA follows: TGTGCCAGTAGTATTTCCGGGACTACCGTCACCGGGGAGCTGTTTTTT. Amino acid sequence: CASSISGTTVTGELFF.

The chain carries TRBV27 and TRBJ2-1; weak D call: TRBD2 (6 bases). Germline CDR1 and CDR2: MNHEY and SMNVEV (reference sequence). The germline V and J ends were trimmed by 2 bases and 2 bases, with 13 bases remaining between them. This CDR3 spans 16 amino acids. The CDR3 DNA reads as TGTGCCAGCAGTTTAGCCGGGAGAAGGCCCTACAATGAGCAGTTCTTC. It translates to CASSLAGRRPYNEQFF.

This chain joins TRBV6-5 and TRBJ2-1, with a weak D call TRBD2 (6 bases). Trimming removed 6 bases at V and 0 bases at J, with 9 bases between. There are 14 residues in the CDR3. Germline CDR1 and CDR2: MNHEY and SVGAGI. CDR3 region: CASSLTSSYNEQFF. Here the CDR3 DNA reads TGTGCCAGCAGCCTGACTAGCTCCTACAATGAGCAGTTCTTC.

This chain connects TRBV5-3 to TRBJ2-7, with D uncertain. TRBV5-3 is known as an ORF, though its function is uncertain. The CDR3 is 12 amino acids. The V end was cut by 0 bases, the J end by 6 bases, with 7 bases between. The CDR3 DNA sequence: TGTGCCAGAAGCTTGGGGTCGAGCGAGCAGTACTTC. Its translation: CARSLGSSEQYF.

This chain uses TRBV28 with TRBJ2-7; D is unclear. CDR1 is MDHEN, CDR2 SYDVKM, per germline. V was trimmed by 6 bases and J by 2 bases, leaving 14 bases between them. This CDR3 spans 14 amino acids. CDR3 DNA sequence: TGTGCCAGCAGGCTGGCAAATCCAACCTACGAGCAGTACTTC. It encodes CASRLANPTYEQYF. Supplemented by reference TRBV28 and TRBJ2-7, the full variable domain reads DVKVTQSSRYLVKRTGEKVFLECVQDMDHENMFWYRQDPGLGLRLIYFSYDVKMKEKGDIPEGYSVSREKKERFSLILESASTNQTSMYLCASRLANPTYEQYFGPGTRLTVT.

The genes are TRBV30 and TRBJ1-1; D uncertain. Germline V gives CDR1 GTSNPN, CDR2 SVGIG (reference sequence). This CDR3 spans 13 amino acids. With 0 bases removed from V and 6 bases from J, the gap between germline ends came to 11 bases. CDR3: CAWSVLLYSEAFF. Written as DNA, the CDR3 is TGTGCCTGGAGTGTACTTCTTTATTCTGAAGCTTTCTTT.

The chain links TRBV5-1 to TRBJ1-5; D call uncertain. The CDR3 sequence is 15 residues long. Germline loops: CDR1 SGHRS, CDR2 YFSETQ. The V and J ends lost 1 base and 0 bases respectively, with 8 bases between them. CDR3 DNA sequence: TGCGCCAGCAGCTTGACCGGAGATAGCAATCAGCCCCAGCATTTT. This codes for CASSLTGDSNQPQHF.

The chain has TRBV5-1 and TRBJ2-3, with D perhaps TRBD2 (6 bases). CDR1 is SGHRS, CDR2 YFSETQ, per germline. This CDR3 spans 14 amino acids. V lost 3 bases, J lost 0 bases, and 8 bases lay in between. CDR3 in DNA: TGCGCCAGCAGCTCCGGGACTAGCACAGATACGCAGTATTTT. It codes for CASSSGTSTDTQYF.

The chain recombines TRBV9 with TRBJ1-4; D unresolved. The V end lost 0 bases, the J end lost 11 bases, and 11 bases lay between the germline ends. The CDR3 contains 13 residues. Germline CDR1 reads SGDLS; CDR2 reads YYNGEE. The CDR3 sequence: CASSVGPGEKLFF. DNA of the CDR3: TGTGCCAGCAGCGTAGGTCCCGGGGAGAAACTGTTTTTT.

As for this clone: One junction end does not reproduce the germline sequence, and a read error may be involved. The chain recombines TRBV6-5 with TRBJ1-5, with TRBD1 matching 10 bases. Germline V lookup: CDR1 MNHEY, CDR2 SVGAGI. This CDR3 region has 13 residues. The CDR3 sequence is CAGRGTGDQPQHF. CDR3 in DNA: TGTGCCGGCAGAGGGACAGGGGATCAGCCCCAGCATTTT.

The chain has TRBV28 and TRBJ2-4; TRBD2 aligns across 7 bases. Trimming removed 8 bases from V and 6 bases from J; junction bases left unmatched: 10. Germline V gives CDR1 MDHEN, CDR2 SYDVKM. The CDR3 sequence is 14 residues long. The CDR3: CASDQAGRGNIQYF. CDR3 nucleotide sequence: TGTGCCAGCGACCAAGCGGGACGGGGAAACATTCAGTACTTC.

Only one count was recorded for this clone. V and J are TRBV9 and TRBJ2-1; TRBD2 agrees at 12 bases. Losses at the gene ends were 0 bases for V and 10 bases for J; bases not matched to a gene: 11. Germline V gives CDR1 SGDLS, CDR2 YYNGEE. The length of the CDR3 is 17 residues. The CDR3 DNA is TGTGCCAGCAGCGTAGGTGGTGATGGACTAGCGGGAAGCGAGCAGTTCTTC. Amino acid sequence: CASSVGGDGLAGSEQFF. Variable domain in full (rest from reference TRBV9 and TRBJ2-1): DSGVTQTPKHLITATGQRVTLRCSPRSGDLSVYWYQQSLDQGLQFLIQYYNGEERAKGNILERFSAQQFPDLHSELNLSSLELGDSALYFCASSVGGDGLAGSEQFFGPGTRLTVL.

The V gene is TRBV12-3 or TRBV12-4, the J gene TRBJ2-7, with 7 bases identical to TRBD1. The CDR3 consists of 12 residues. Trimming cost V 3 bases and J 6 bases; bases outside gene matches: 2. The CDR3 spells CASSFGTAEQYF. The CDR3 DNA follows: TGTGCCAGCAGTTTTGGGACAGCCGAGCAGTACTTC.

The V call is TRBV4-1, the J call TRBJ1-1; possibly TRBD1 for D (5 bases). CDR1 and CDR2 from the germline V gene are MGHRA and YSYEKL. The CDR3 is 16 amino acids. V lost 0 bases to trimming and J lost 3 bases, with 14 bases between them. The CDR3 DNA reads as TGCGCCAGCAGCCAAGACCCCCCAGGGTATGACACTGAAGCTTTCTTT. The encoded protein is CASSQDPPGYDTEAFF.

The chain couples TRBV10-3 to TRBJ2-7; TRBD1 might be the D (6 bases). In germline, CDR1 is ENHRY, CDR2 SYGVKD. Trimming pared 2 bases from V and 7 bases from J, leaving 15 bases between. CDR3 length: 14 residues. The CDR3 region is CAISEGGSSGEQYF. CDR3 in DNA: TGTGCCATCAGTGAGGGGGGCTCCTCGGGGGAGCAGTACTTC.

This chain joins TRBV12-5 and TRBJ2-7; 9 bases line up with TRBD1. This CDR3 has 14 amino acids. J lost 7 bases, V lost 0 bases, and 4 bases had no gene match. CDR1 is LGHNT and CDR2 is FRNRAP in the germline V gene. CDR3 DNA sequence: TGTGCTAGTGGTTTGGTACAGGGGGCGGGTGAGCAGTACTTC. It translates to CASGLVQGAGEQYF.

The rearrangement uses TRBV5-1 and TRBJ1-4; 8 positions match TRBD1. Losses at the gene ends were 4 bases for V and 1 base for J; bases not matched to a gene: 6. The CDR3 length is 16 residues. Germline loops: CDR1 SGHRS, CDR2 YFSETQ. The CDR3 loop reads CASSPGQGGTNEKLFF. CDR3 DNA: TGCGCCAGCAGCCCCGGACAGGGTGGAACTAATGAAAAACTGTTTTTT.

CDR3 DNA sequence: TGTGCCATCAATATACAGGGTCTAGGGGGTGAAGCTTTCTTT. Protein product: CAINIQGLGGEAFF. This chain connects TRBV10-3 to TRBJ1-1; D perhaps matches TRBD1 (6 bases). The CDR3 runs to 14 residues. Trimming stripped 7 bases from V and 7 bases from J, with 19 bases between. Germline values: CDR1 ENHRY, CDR2 SYGVKD.

The chain employs TRBV20-1 and TRBJ1-1; D call uncertain. This CDR3 is 9 amino acids long. Germline V gives CDR1 DFQATT, CDR2 SNEGSKA (reference sequence). V was clipped by 6 bases and J by 8 bases, with 7 bases between them. The CDR3 region is CSADREAFF. CDR3 sequence (DNA): TGCAGTGCCGATAGAGAAGCTTTCTTT.